The present entry profiles one T cell receptor beta chain with its context. The antigen is undetermined. Primers included in the PCR were 60 Vbeta and 13 Jbeta primers. TCRdb's table, derived via immunoSEQ multiplex PCR, lists solely in-frame clones and lacks some. The repertoire holds 120,000 or so clones, with roughly 80% as singletons. This sample is part of a study of cytomegalovirus exposure and HLA in healthy donors. General study findings and limits: Reportedly, fewer N-insertions than the 666-donor mean appeared in an Asian-associated ancestry cluster in a later analysis.

The receptor's source is a man aged 45 to 65 in good health and CMV-seropositive. The sample taken for sequencing was PBMCs.

CDR3 sequence reads: CASSLAGGPNEKLFF. In DNA, the CDR3 is TGTGCCAGCAGCTTAGCGGGGGGACCTAATGAAAAACTGTTTTTT. This sequence joins TRBV7-2 and TRBJ1-4; weak D call: TRBD1 (5 bases). Trimming stripped 0 bases from V and 3 bases from J, with 8 bases between. The germline gives CDR1 SGHTA, CDR2 FQGNSA. This CDR3 has 15 residues.